This T cell receptor (beta chain) was captured in a study of OX40 agonist ivuxolimab in advanced cancers. Produced via immunoSEQ multiplex PCR; TCRdb's table is partial and in-frame only. The table has 25,000 to 30,000 clones, more than 85% seen once. Germline V gives CDR1 MDHEN, CDR2 SYDVKM. The CDR3 length is 14 residues. V lost 6 bases to trimming and J lost 5 bases, with 17 bases between them. The specimen comprised CD4+ or CD8+ T cells sorted from blood, sampled in a trial of the OX40 agonist ivuxolimab. The chain uses TRBV28 and TRBJ2-7; the D call may be TRBD1 or TRBD2 (5 bases each). The receptor was isolated from an adult with an advanced solid tumor such as melanoma, head and neck, liver or kidney cancer. The CDR3 reads CASSPMTGPHEQYF. In DNA form, the CDR3 reads TGTGCCAGCAGCCCAATGACGGGGCCTCACGAGCAGTACTTC.